The source of this TCR beta chain is a study of cytomegalovirus exposure and HLA in healthy donors. Overall study findings and caveats: Indistinguishability led to the exclusion of some V segments, TRBV6-2 and TRBV6-3 included.

Comment on this clone: Antigen: not known.

The CDR3 spans 13 residues. Germline CDR1 reads SGHTA; CDR2 reads FQGNSA. 13 Jbeta primers and 60 Vbeta primers were used for the PCR. Generated by immunoSEQ multiplex PCR, the TCRdb table keeps only in-frame clones and is missing some. This listing includes some 150,000 clones. The clonotype originates from a woman under 30 in good health and CMV-seropositive. The specimen was PBMCs. The chain recombines TRBV7-2 with TRBJ2-5; 8 bases are shared with TRBD2. The DNA end favors TRBJ2-7, so the J call may be wrong. The CDR3 reads CASSLKREHEQYF. CDR3 nucleotide sequence: TGTGCCAGCAGCTTAAAGCGGGAGCACGAGCAGTACTTC.